Listed here are 6 T cell receptor beta chains from one sample, sequenced in a study of OX40 agonist ivuxolimab in advanced cancers. Clones were sequenced by immunoSEQ multiplex PCR, and TCRdb holds only the in-frame ones, with some missing. The sample contains about 76,000 clones, 88% of which appear only once. The specimen was CD4+ or CD8+ T cells sorted from blood, collected in a trial of the OX40 agonist ivuxolimab. These receptors were collected from an adult with an advanced solid tumor such as melanoma, head and neck, liver or kidney cancer.

The CDR3 is CASSVAGSGRGYEQFF. CDR3 DNA sequence: TGTGCCAGCAGCGTAGCTGGAAGCGGGAGGGGATATGAGCAGTTCTTC. V and J are TRBV9 and TRBJ2-1, with TRBD2 matching 10 bases. The V and J ends lost 0 bases and 8 bases, in that order; junction bases with no gene match: 8. The CDR3 has 16 residues. The germline CDR1 and CDR2 sequences are SGDLS and YYNGEE.

The V and J genes are TRBV12-2 and TRBJ2-7. TRBV12-2 is described as a pseudogene. The CDR3 extends over 11 amino acids. The CDR3 is CASRLQYEQYF. The CDR3 coding sequence is TGTGCAAGTCGCTTGCAATACGAGCAGTACTTC.

V usage is TRBV4-1 and J usage is TRBJ2-5, with 9 bases lining up with TRBD2. V trimming: 4 bases; J trimming: 6 bases; junction bases outside the gene matches: 12. Germline CDR1 MGHRA, CDR2 YSYEKL. The CDR3 runs to 16 residues. This CDR3 is CASSPGIAGVLKTQYF. CDR3 sequence (DNA): TGCGCCAGCAGCCCGGGTATAGCGGGGGTTCTGAAGACCCAGTACTTC.

The CDR3 DNA reads TGTGCCAGCAGCTTCGGATTGGGTGGCACAGATACGCAGTATTTT. This gives the protein CASSFGLGGTDTQYF. This chain links TRBV11-2 with TRBJ2-3; no clear D gene. The CDR3 spans 15 residues. V lost 3 bases and J 1 base, leaving 11 bases between the germline ends. Germline-derived CDR1 and CDR2 are SGHAT and FQNNGV.

The rearrangement uses TRBV7-9 and TRBJ2-2, with 9 bases aligning to TRBD1. The CDR3 sequence is 15 residues long. Losses at the gene ends were 2 bases for V and 3 bases for J; bases not matched to a gene: 1. The germline V gene has CDR1 SEHNR and CDR2 FQNEAQ (reference sequence). The CDR3 is CASSLRTGDTGELFF. The CDR3 DNA reads TGTGCCAGCAGCTTAAGGACAGGGGACACCGGGGAGCTGTTTTTT. Full variable domain (rest looked up from reference TRBV7-9 and TRBJ2-2): DTGVSQNPRHKITKRGQNVTFRCDPISEHNRLYWYRQTLGQGPEFLTYFQNEAQLEKSRLLSDRFSAERPKGSFSTLEIQRTEQGDSAMYLCASSLRTGDTGELFFGEGSRLTVL.

V gene TRBV9 combines with J gene TRBJ2-3; 10 nucleotides agree with TRBD2. The CDR3 is 16 residues long. The trim removed 3 bases at V and 3 bases at J, leaving 7 bases unmatched. CDR1 and CDR2 (germline): SGDLS, YYNGEE. The CDR3 spells CASSGELAGLTDTQYF. The CDR3 DNA reads as TGTGCCAGCAGCGGGGAACTAGCGGGGTTAACAGATACGCAGTATTTT.